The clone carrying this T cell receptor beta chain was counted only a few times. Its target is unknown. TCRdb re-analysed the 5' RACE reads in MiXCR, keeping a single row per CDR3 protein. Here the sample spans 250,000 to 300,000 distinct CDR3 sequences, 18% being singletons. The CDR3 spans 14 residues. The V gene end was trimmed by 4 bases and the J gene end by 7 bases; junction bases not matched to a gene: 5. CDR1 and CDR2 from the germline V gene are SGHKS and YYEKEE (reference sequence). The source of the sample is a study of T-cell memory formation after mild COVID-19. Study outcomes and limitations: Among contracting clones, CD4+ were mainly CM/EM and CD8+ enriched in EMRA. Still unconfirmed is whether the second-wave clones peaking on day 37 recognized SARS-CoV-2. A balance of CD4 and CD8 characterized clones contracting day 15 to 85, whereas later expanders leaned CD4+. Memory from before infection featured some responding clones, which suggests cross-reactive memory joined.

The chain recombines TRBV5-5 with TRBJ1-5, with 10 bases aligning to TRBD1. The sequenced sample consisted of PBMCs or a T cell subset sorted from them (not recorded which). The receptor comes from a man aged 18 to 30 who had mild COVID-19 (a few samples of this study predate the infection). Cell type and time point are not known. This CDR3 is CASSPGQGGQPQHF. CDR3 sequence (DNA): TGTGCCAGCAGCCCCGGACAGGGGGGACAGCCCCAGCATTTT.